This T cell receptor (beta chain) comes out of a study of Graves' ophthalmopathy and Graves' hyperthyroidism. TCR beta CDR3 amplification used RNA transcripts. The workflow started with a first-round RT-PCR run with HTBI primers and then moved on to a second-round multiplex PCR. MiXCR was run by TCRdb on the multiplex PCR reads, yielding one entry per CDR3 protein. In the table there are about 220,000 distinct CDR3 sequences, 20% to 25% of which are singletons. This clonotype occurred many times. Germline CDR1 reads WSHSY; CDR2 reads SAAADI. Between the trimmed V and J ends, which lost 4 bases and 2 bases, there was a span of 5 bases. The CDR3 extends over 12 amino acids.

The sequencing input was peripheral blood. The sequence derives from a woman aged 45-60 years with Graves' ophthalmopathy. The chain carries TRBV10-2 and TRBJ1-1; D unresolved. This chain's CDR3 is CASSAINTEAFF. CDR3 DNA sequence: TGCGCCAGCAGTGCGATTAACACTGAAGCTTTCTTT.